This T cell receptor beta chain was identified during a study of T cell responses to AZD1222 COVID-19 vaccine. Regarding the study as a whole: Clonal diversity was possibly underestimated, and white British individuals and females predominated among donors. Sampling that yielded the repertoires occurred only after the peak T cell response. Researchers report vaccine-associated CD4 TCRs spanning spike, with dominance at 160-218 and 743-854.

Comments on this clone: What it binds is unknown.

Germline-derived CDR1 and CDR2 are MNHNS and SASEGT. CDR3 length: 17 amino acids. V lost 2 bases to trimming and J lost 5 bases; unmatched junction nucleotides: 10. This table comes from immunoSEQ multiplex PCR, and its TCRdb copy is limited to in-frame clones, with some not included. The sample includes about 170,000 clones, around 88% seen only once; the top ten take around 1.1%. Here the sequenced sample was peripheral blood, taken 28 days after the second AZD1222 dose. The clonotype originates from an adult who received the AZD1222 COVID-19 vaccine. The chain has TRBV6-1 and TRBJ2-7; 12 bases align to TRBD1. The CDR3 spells CASSEHRDRGHQNEQYF. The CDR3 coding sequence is TGTGCCAGCAGTGAACACCGGGACAGGGGGCATCAGAACGAGCAGTACTTC.